The 17 T cell receptor beta chains below all came from one sample that was sequenced in a study of OX40 agonist ivuxolimab in advanced cancers. Profiled with immunoSEQ multiplex PCR; TCRdb holds only in-frame clones, not every one. This sample has 15,000 to 25,000 clones; 83% occur once, and the top ten carry roughly 55%. The input for sequencing was CD4+ or CD8+ T cells sorted from blood, taken in a trial of the OX40 agonist ivuxolimab. Receptors originate from an adult with an advanced solid tumor such as melanoma, head and neck, liver or kidney cancer.

The rearrangement joins TRBV6-5 to TRBJ2-7; D possibly corresponds to TRBD2 (5 bases). In germline, CDR1 is MNHEY, CDR2 SVGAGI. CDR3 length equals 14 residues. V lost 0 bases to trimming and J lost 2 bases, with 8 bases between them. CDR3 sequence: CASSYSTGTYEQYF. The CDR3 bases are TGTGCCAGCAGTTACTCGACGGGGACCTACGAGCAGTACTTC.

The rearrangement uses TRBV28 and TRBJ2-5, with TRBD1 matching over 10 bases. The CDR3 spans 16 residues. Unmatched junction bases numbered 11, after V lost 5 bases and J lost 5 bases. CDR1 is MDHEN and CDR2 is SYDVKM in the germline V gene. The CDR3 region is CASSPRQGAEWETQYF. The CDR3 DNA reads as TGTGCCAGCAGTCCACGACAGGGGGCGGAGTGGGAGACCCAGTACTTC.

The chain employs TRBV6-5 and TRBJ2-7; weak D call: TRBD1 (7 bases). CDR1 and CDR2 (germline): MNHEY, SVGAGI. This CDR3 comprises 15 residues. Trimming removed 7 bases from V and 6 bases from J, with 22 bases in between. DNA for the CDR3: TGTGCCAGCAATAGGGGGGAATGGACAGGTAGCGAGCAGTACTTC. Its protein product is CASNRGEWTGSEQYF.

This CDR3 is CASSGRDTEKLFF. CDR3 bases: TGTGCCAGTAGTGGAAGGGACACAGAAAAACTGTTTTTT. V is TRBV19 and J is TRBJ1-4; TRBD1 might be the D (6 bases). Per germline, CDR1 LNHDA and CDR2 SQIVND (reference sequence). This CDR3 contains 13 residues. V dropped 5 bases and J dropped 8 bases, with 12 bases sitting between them.

The chain employs TRBV19 and TRBJ1-1; D unresolved. Germline V gene lookup returns CDR1 LNHDA and CDR2 SQIVND (reference sequence). The CDR3 sequence is 11 residues long. Deletions cut 10 bases from V and 0 bases from J, with 6 bases between. CDR3 nucleotide sequence: TGTGCCACCCGCTTGAACACTGAAGCTTTCTTT. Encoded protein: CATRLNTEAFF.

The chain is built from TRBV6-1 and TRBJ2-7, with D possibly TRBD1 on 5 matching bases. CDR3 length: 14 amino acids. V lost 7 bases and J lost 3, with 16 bases in between. Germline CDR1 and CDR2: MNHNS and SASEGT. CDR3 nucleotide sequence: TGTGCCAGCACCCATTCGACAGACTTCTACGAGCAGTACTTC. Translating it yields CASTHSTDFYEQYF.

This clone occurred once. This chain joins TRBV6-1 and TRBJ2-7; D ambiguous. The V and J ends lost 8 bases and 0 bases respectively, with 11 bases between them. The CDR3 runs to 13 residues. Looked up from germline, CDR1 is MNHNS and CDR2 is SASEGT. The CDR3 nucleotides are TGTGCCAGCGGGCTGCTTAGCTCCTACGAGCAGTACTTC. Protein sequence: CASGLLSSYEQYF.

This chain links TRBV7-2 with TRBJ2-3; D perhaps matches TRBD2 (5 bases). The CDR3 is 14 residues long. Trimming removed 5 bases from V and 0 bases from J, with 9 bases in between. Germline loops: CDR1 SGHTA, CDR2 FQGNSA. The CDR3 bases are TGTGCCAGCAGCAAAAGGAGGAGCACAGATACGCAGTATTTT. Its translation: CASSKRRSTDTQYF.

The V and J genes are TRBV19 and TRBJ2-7, with D hard to call. This CDR3 region has 13 residues. Germline values: CDR1 LNHDA, CDR2 SQIVND (reference sequence). V lost 3 bases and J 0 bases, leaving 6 bases between the germline ends. CDR3 protein: CASSILLSYEQYF. CDR3 in DNA: TGTGCCAGTAGTATTTTGCTCTCCTACGAGCAGTACTTC.

CDR3 bases: TGTGCCAGCCGGGGGGGTACAGGGGTGACTGAAAAACTGTTTTTT. This encodes CASRGGTGVTEKLFF. The chain employs TRBV2 and TRBJ1-4; 7 bases map to TRBD1. V trimming: 8 bases; J trimming: 7 bases; junction bases outside the gene matches: 13. This CDR3 spans 15 amino acids. From germline, CDR1 is SNHLY and CDR2 FYNNEI.

This rearrangement joins TRBV6-4 to TRBJ2-5, with D uncertain. This CDR3 has 13 amino acids. Germline V CDR1 and CDR2: MRHNA, SNTAGT. The ends were cut back, 8 bases at V and 4 bases at J, with 14 bases in the middle. In DNA, the CDR3 is TGTGCCAGCTCTCCCCGGCAAGGAGAGACCCAGTACTTC. As protein: CASSPRQGETQYF.

This chain connects TRBV15 to TRBJ2-3, with 12 bases lining up with TRBD2. The CDR3 length is 15 residues. Germline-derived CDR1 and CDR2 are LNHNV and YYDKDF (reference sequence). V was clipped by 6 bases and J by 2 bases; unmatched bases: 3. CDR3 in DNA: TGTGCCACCAGTCTAGCGGGGGGGTCCACAGATACGCAGTATTTT. Translation: CATSLAGGSTDTQYF.

V usage is TRBV4-1 and J usage is TRBJ2-2; possibly TRBD1 for D (6 bases). The CDR3 totals 18 residues. CDR1 MGHRA and CDR2 YSYEKL come from the germline V gene. V was clipped by 0 bases and J by 0 bases, with 14 bases between them. The CDR3: CASSQEPGQGPNTGELFF. CDR3 coding DNA: TGCGCCAGCAGCCAAGAACCCGGCCAGGGGCCGAACACCGGGGAGCTGTTTTTT.

V usage is TRBV14 and J usage is TRBJ1-2; 9 bases align to TRBD1. CDR3 length: 17 amino acids. The J segment lost 8 bases and the V segment lost 1 base, leaving 14 bases of the junction unmatched. Germline V gene lookup returns CDR1 SGHDN and CDR2 FVKESK. CDR3 coding DNA: TGTGCCAGCAGCCAAGCCGGGACAGGGAACTTCCAAGGGGGCTACACCTTC. It codes for CASSQAGTGNFQGGYTF.

This CDR3 reads CASSALGGGPTDTQYF. The CDR3 DNA sequence: TGTGCCAGCAGCGCGTTAGGGGGGGGGCCCACAGATACGCAGTATTTT. The chain recombines TRBV28 with TRBJ2-3; tentatively, D is TRBD2 (7 bases). Trimming shortened V by 6 bases and J by 2 bases, and 18 bases separated the two germline ends. The CDR3 is 16 amino acids. CDR1 and CDR2 from the germline V gene are MDHEN and SYDVKM.

Only one count was recorded for this clone. The rearrangement uses TRBV9 and TRBJ2-2; D assignment may be TRBD1 or TRBD2 (5 bases each). Germline assignment: CDR1 SGDLS and CDR2 YYNGEE. The germline V and J ends were trimmed by 4 bases and 4 bases, with 20 bases remaining between them. This CDR3 has 17 amino acids. In DNA form, the CDR3 reads TGTGCCAGCAGCTCTTCTCTAAGGACGGGACCCACCGGGGAGCTGTTTTTT. Protein sequence: CASSSSLRTGPTGELFF.

The CDR3, as DNA: TGCGCCAGCAGCCAAGATCTGGACGAGCAGTACTTC. Encoded protein: CASSQDLDEQYF. The V and J genes are TRBV4-1 and TRBJ2-5, with D hard to call. Judging by the DNA end, TRBJ2-7 fits better; the J call may be wrong. The length of the CDR3 is 12 residues. CDR1 is MGHRA, CDR2 YSYEKL, per germline.